This entry is about one T cell receptor beta chain. Its antigen is not identified. Unique molecular identifiers were present on cDNA, and template switching added a universal primer site. TCRdb re-called the 5' RACE reads with MiXCR, one entry per CDR3 protein. The sample records about 530,000 distinct CDR3 sequences, approximately 20% being singletons. This sample is part of a study of identical twins. General study results and limits: For out-of-frame beta sequences, excess twin sharing was weaker.

From germline, CDR1 is MNHEY and CDR2 SVGAGI. The CDR3 loop spans 17 amino acids. V shed 2 bases and J shed 5 bases, with 21 bases lying between them. This same sample was also taken into another study, of yellow fever vaccine responses in identical twins. That paper notes: Twins' vaccine T cell response reportedly seemed partly convergent, partly personalized.

The material sequenced was CD4+ T cells sorted from blood. This chain uses TRBV6-5 with TRBJ1-1; a possible D gene is TRBD1 (5 bases). The sequence was collected from a woman between 18 and 30 years old in good health. CDR3 nucleotides: TGTGCCAGCAGTTACCGGGGTCCAGGGATGCGCCAGACTGAAGCTTTCTTT. As protein: CASSYRGPGMRQTEAFF.